The rows below give T cell receptor beta chains drawn from one sample of a study of OX40 agonist ivuxolimab in advanced cancers. Repertoires were generated with immunoSEQ multiplex PCR, while TCRdb's copy carries only in-frame clones and drops some. The sample records some 50,000 clones, approximately 79% being singletons. The specimen was CD4+ or CD8+ T cells sorted from blood, collected in a trial of the OX40 agonist ivuxolimab. Receptor source: an adult with an advanced solid tumor such as melanoma, head and neck, liver or kidney cancer. CDR3s leave out the opening cysteine and the closing phenylalanine or tryptophan.

v_call,cdr3_aa
TRBV19,ASSIGLQGRETQY
TRBV4-1,ASSQAGHNFGGYT
TRBV6-5,ASKQGQGYT
TRBV23-1,ATRLAAKDEQY
TRBV30,AWSVRGSTYEQY
TRBV7-9,ASSLGDNNYGYT
TRBV9,ASSVVVNTEAF
TRBV14,ASSQDRTGMRYT
TRBV28,ASSPGKNTGELF
TRBV7-2,ASSPTGPYGYT
TRBV5-6,ASSWTQGGNQPQH
TRBV27,ASSLTGGSSYEQY
TRBV18,ASSPPNTGELF
TRBV29-1,SVVGVNYGYT
TRBV29-1,SVGQDYGYT
TRBV10-1,ASSDPGTSSNEQF
TRBV15,ATSRNSRETQY
TRBV25-1,ASRGGYNEQF
TRBV10-2,ASSNTGELF
TRBV5-6,ASSFRDNIYT
TRBV19,ASSTSQYGTSGSGDEQF
TRBV5-5,ASSTQTGTYEQY
TRBV28,ASIPGGLRSGSYEQY
TRBV7-2,ASSLGPASYEQY
TRBV6-5,ASSGYGANVLT
TRBV28,ASKGQGFEQY
TRBV4-1,ASSQAGREDAYEQY
TRBV28,ASSFNGFVTDTQY
TRBV7-2,ASSLAGSNEQF
TRBV29-1,SAQVPGGEQY
TRBV18,ASSPGSNQPQH
TRBV5-6,ASSTGTYGYT
TRBV7-7,AIGQVHTEAF
TRBV19,ASSQGVNSYEQY
TRBV19,ASSIPPGQGNEKLF
TRBV7-2,ASRPDIYNRGEQF
TRBV7-9,ASSSRTSGGYEQY
TRBV5-1,ASRPRVDTEAF
TRBV19,ASSIAGTTTAQY
TRBV15,ATSRARGREQY
TRBV28,ASSFFRTSSTETQY
TRBV5-1,ASTDEGYGTEAF
TRBV7-2,ASSLRGIAVSTGELF
TRBV28,ASSFRYGSVDEQF
TRBV9,ASSVDSPAGGLGELF
TRBV6-1,ASSETGPQEQY
TRBV10-1,ASSPESRGTQY
TRBV5-1,ASSWDRRNGYT
TRBV6-6,ASSPPGTATDTQY
TRBV5-1,ASSLAGTGYMNTEAF
TRBV4-3,ASSRDGGWEYNEQF
TRBV5-4,ASSLDRGQDTQY
TRBV7-7,ASSPSGGAYNEQF
TRBV7-2,ASSLFLQTSGGSTDTQY
TRBV7-9,ASRFDSGSGANVLT
TRBV6-5,ASRLSQAGNTIY
TRBV2,ASSSLTGLEAF